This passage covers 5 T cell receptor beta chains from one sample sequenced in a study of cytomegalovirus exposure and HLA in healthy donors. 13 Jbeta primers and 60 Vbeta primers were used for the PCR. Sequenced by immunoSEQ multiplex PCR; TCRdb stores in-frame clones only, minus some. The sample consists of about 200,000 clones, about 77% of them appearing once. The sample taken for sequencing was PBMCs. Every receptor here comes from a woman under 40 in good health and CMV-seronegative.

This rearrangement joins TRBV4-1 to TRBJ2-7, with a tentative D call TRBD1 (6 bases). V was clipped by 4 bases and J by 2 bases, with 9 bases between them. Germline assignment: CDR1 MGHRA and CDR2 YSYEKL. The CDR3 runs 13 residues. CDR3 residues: CASSPGQTYEQYF. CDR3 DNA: TGCGCCAGCAGCCCAGGACAGACCTACGAGCAGTACTTC.

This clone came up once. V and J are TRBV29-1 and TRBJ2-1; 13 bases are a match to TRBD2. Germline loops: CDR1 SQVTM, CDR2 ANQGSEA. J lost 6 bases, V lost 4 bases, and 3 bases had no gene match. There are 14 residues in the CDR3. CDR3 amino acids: CSVGLAGGGNEQFF. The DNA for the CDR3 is TGCAGCGTTGGACTAGCGGGAGGAGGCAATGAGCAGTTCTTC.

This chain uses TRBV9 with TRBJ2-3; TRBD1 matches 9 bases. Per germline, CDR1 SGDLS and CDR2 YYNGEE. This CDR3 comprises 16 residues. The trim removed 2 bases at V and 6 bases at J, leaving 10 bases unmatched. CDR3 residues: CASSVLGTGQTDTQYF. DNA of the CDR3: TGTGCCAGCAGCGTTCTAGGGACAGGGCAGACGGATACGCAGTATTTT. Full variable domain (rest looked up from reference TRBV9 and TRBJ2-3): DSGVTQTPKHLITATGQRVTLRCSPRSGDLSVYWYQQSLDQGLQFLIQYYNGEERAKGNILERFSAQQFPDLHSELNLSSLELGDSALYFCASSVLGTGQTDTQYFGPGTRLTVL.

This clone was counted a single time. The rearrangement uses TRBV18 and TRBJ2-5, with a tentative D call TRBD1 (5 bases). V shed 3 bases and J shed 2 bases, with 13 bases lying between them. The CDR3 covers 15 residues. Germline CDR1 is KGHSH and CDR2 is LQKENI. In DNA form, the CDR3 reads TGTGCCAGCTCACCCGACAGCTACTATCAAGAGACCCAGTACTTC. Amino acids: CASSPDSYYQETQYF. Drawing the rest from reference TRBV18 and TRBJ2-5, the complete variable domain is NAGVMQNPRHLVRRRGQEARLRCSPMKGHSHVYWYRQLPEEGLKFMVYLQKENIIDESGMPKERFSAEFPKEGPSILRIQQVVRGDSAAYFCASSPDSYYQETQYFGPGTRLLVL.

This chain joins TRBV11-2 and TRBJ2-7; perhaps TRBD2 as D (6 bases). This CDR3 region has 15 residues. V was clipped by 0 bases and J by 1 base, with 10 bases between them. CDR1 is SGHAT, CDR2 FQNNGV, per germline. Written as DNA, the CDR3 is TGTGCCAGCAGCTTAGATCTTCGGGGGTCCTACGAGCAGTACTTC. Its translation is CASSLDLRGSYEQYF. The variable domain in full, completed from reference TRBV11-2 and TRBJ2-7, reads EAGVAQSPRYKIIEKRQSVAFWCNPISGHATLYWYQQILGQGPKLLIQFQNNGVVDDSQLPKDRFSAERLKGVDSTLKIQPAKLEDSAVYLCASSLDLRGSYEQYFGPGTRLTVT.